This T cell receptor beta chain was sequenced during a study of T cells in localized non-small cell lung cancer. Clones were sequenced by immunoSEQ multiplex PCR, and TCRdb holds only the in-frame ones, with some missing. The data contain around 100,000 clones, roughly 89% of them singletons. Of note for this clone: Its matching antigen is unknown.

General study points: Appearing in adjacent lung were a median 57 of the top 100 tumor clones. An association was observed between higher blood T cell density and longer overall survival. Clonality peaked in uninvolved adjacent lung rather than tumor.

The CDR3 runs to 17 residues. V lost 2 bases and J lost 5, with 16 bases in between. Germline V gives CDR1 KGHSH, CDR2 LQKENI. The TCR originated in a man between 40 and 69 years old with stage I squamous cell lung carcinoma. Sample: peripheral blood, taken before any cancer treatment. The chain links TRBV18 to TRBJ1-6; D ambiguous. The CDR3 region is CASSPSAYNRDNSPLHF. CDR3 DNA sequence: TGTGCCAGCTCACCATCGGCCTACAATAGGGATAATTCACCCCTCCACTTT.